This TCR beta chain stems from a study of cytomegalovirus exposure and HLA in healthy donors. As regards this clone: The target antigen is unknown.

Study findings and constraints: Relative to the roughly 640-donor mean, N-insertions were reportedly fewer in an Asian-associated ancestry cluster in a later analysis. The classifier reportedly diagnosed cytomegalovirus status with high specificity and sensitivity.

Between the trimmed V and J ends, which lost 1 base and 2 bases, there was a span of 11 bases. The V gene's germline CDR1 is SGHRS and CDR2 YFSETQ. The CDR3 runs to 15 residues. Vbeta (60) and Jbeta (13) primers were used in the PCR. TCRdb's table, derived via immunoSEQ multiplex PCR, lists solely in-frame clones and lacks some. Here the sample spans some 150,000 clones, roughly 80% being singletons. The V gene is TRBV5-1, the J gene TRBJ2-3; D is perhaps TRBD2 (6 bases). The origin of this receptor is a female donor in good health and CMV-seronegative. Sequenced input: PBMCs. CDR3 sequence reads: CASSLLGLPTDTQYF. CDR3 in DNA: TGCGCCAGCAGCTTGCTCGGACTACCCACAGATACGCAGTATTTT.